The T cell receptor (beta chain) described here comes from a study of preoperative IRX-2 immunotherapy in early breast cancer. Treatment meaning: preoperative locoregional IRX-2 cytokine immunotherapy. Clones were sequenced by immunoSEQ multiplex PCR, and TCRdb holds only the in-frame ones, with some missing. The table shows about 62,000 clones, with roughly 95% occurring only once. V was pared by 2 bases and J by 1 base, with 5 bases between. Looked up from germline, CDR1 is MNHEY and CDR2 is SVGAGI. The CDR3 is 13 residues long. This sample was gathered from a patient treated with IRX-2 immunotherapy. The rearrangement links TRBV6-5 to TRBJ1-1; D remains unclear. The sequence derives from a human donor with breast cancer. The CDR3 loop is CASSYAKNTEAFF. The CDR3 DNA follows: TGTGCCAGCAGTTACGCCAAGAACACTGAAGCTTTCTTT.